One T cell receptor (beta chain) is described in this entry. Clones were sequenced by immunoSEQ multiplex PCR, and TCRdb holds only the in-frame ones, with some missing. The sample records approximately 100,000 clones, 90% being singletons. Germline assignment: CDR1 MNHNS and CDR2 SASEGT. This CDR3 spans 16 amino acids. Trimming pared 8 bases from V and 2 bases from J, leaving 18 bases between. This record comes from a study of OX40 agonist ivuxolimab in advanced cancers. The clonotype comes from an adult with an advanced solid tumor such as melanoma, head and neck, liver or kidney cancer. The genes are TRBV6-1 and TRBJ2-2; D is perhaps TRBD1 (6 bases). The starting material was CD4+ or CD8+ T cells sorted from blood, obtained in a trial of the OX40 agonist ivuxolimab. The DNA of the CDR3 is TGTGCCAGCCGTGCCTTAGTCAGGGGAAACACCGGGGAGCTGTTTTTT. As protein: CASRALVRGNTGELFF.